The clone carrying this TCR beta chain was counted between two and nine times. Its target is not known. One junction end disagrees with the germline gene, perhaps due to a read error. The CDR3 sequence is 12 residues long. This record comes from a study of identical twins. Points from the study as a whole: One should note that invariant MAIT and iNKT cells could partly confound zero-insertion analyses.

A single record per CDR3 protein comes from TCRdb applying MiXCR to the 5' RACE reads. Of approximately 500,000 distinct CDR3 sequences listed, 20% to 25% are singletons. This same sample was also taken into another study, of T cells expressing NK-cell markers.

The sample consisted of CD4+ T cells sorted from blood. The chain carries TRBV12-3 or TRBV12-4 and TRBJ2-3; 10 positions match TRBD1. The sequence was obtained from a woman aged 18-35 years in good health. The CDR3 protein is CASSLSDRGPSF. CDR3 DNA: TGTGCCAGCAGCCTTAGCGACAGGGGGCCCTCCTTT.